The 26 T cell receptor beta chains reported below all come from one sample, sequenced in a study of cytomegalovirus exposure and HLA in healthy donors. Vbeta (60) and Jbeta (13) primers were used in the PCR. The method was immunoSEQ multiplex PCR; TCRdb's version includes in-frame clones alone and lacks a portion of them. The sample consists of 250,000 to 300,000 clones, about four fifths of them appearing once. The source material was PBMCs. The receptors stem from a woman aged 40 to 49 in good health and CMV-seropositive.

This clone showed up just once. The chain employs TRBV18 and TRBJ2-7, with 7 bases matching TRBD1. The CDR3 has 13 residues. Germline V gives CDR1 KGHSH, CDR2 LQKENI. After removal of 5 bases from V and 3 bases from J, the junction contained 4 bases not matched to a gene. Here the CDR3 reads CASSSGTDYEQYF. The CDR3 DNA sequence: TGTGCCAGCTCATCCGGGACAGACTACGAGCAGTACTTC.

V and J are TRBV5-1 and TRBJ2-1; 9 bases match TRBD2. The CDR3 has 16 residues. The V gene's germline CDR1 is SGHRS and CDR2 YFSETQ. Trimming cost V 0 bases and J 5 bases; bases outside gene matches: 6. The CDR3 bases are TGCGCCAGCAGCTTGGTCCCTAGCGGGGATAACAATGAGCAGTTCTTC. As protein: CASSLVPSGDNNEQFF.

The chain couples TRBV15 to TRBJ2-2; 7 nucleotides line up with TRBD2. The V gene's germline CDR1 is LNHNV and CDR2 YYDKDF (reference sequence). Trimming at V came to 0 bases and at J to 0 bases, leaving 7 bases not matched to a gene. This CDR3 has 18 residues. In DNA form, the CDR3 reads TGTGCCACCAGCAGAGAAGGGAGGGCGGGCACGAACACCGGGGAGCTGTTTTTT. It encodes CATSREGRAGTNTGELFF.

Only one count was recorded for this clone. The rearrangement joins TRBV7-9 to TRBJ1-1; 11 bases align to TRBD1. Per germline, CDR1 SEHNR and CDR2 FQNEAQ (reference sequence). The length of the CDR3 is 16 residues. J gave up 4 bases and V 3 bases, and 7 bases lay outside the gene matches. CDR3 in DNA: TGTGCCAGCAGCTTGCAAGCCGGGACAGGGGGCACTGAAGCTTTCTTT. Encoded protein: CASSLQAGTGGTEAFF.

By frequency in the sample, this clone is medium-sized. The CDR3 spells CSARTGEAFF. The CDR3 DNA sequence: TGCAGTGCGCGGACAGGGGAAGCTTTCTTT. This rearrangement joins TRBV20-1 to TRBJ1-1, with 8 bases aligning to TRBD1. Germline loops: CDR1 DFQATT, CDR2 SNEGSKA (reference sequence). V trimming: 6 bases; J trimming: 8 bases; junction bases outside the gene matches: 2. CDR3 length equals 10 residues.

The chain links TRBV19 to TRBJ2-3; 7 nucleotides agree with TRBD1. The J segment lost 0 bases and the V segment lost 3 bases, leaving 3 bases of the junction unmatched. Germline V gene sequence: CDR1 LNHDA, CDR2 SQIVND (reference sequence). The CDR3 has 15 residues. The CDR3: CASSITGVSTDTQYF. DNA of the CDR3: TGTGCCAGTAGTATCACAGGGGTAAGCACAGATACGCAGTATTTT.

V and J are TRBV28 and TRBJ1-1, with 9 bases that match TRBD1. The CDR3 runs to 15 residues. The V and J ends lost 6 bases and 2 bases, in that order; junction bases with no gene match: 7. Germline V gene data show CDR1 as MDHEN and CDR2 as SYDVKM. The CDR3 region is CASRRDREANTEAFF. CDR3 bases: TGTGCCAGCAGACGGGACAGGGAGGCTAACACTGAAGCTTTCTTT.

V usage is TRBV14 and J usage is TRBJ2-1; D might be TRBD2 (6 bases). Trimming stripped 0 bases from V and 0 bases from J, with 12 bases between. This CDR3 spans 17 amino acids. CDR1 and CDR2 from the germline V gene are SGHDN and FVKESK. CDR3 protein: CASSQDIGSLSYNEQFF. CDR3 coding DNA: TGTGCCAGCAGCCAAGATATCGGGAGCCTCTCCTACAATGAGCAGTTCTTC.

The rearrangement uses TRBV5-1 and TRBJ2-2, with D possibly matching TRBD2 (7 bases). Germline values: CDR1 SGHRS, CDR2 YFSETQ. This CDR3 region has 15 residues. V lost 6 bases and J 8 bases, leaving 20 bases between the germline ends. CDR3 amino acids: CASNRGAQREGELFF. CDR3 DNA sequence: TGCGCCAGCAACCGGGGGGCGCAGCGGGAAGGGGAGCTGTTTTTT.

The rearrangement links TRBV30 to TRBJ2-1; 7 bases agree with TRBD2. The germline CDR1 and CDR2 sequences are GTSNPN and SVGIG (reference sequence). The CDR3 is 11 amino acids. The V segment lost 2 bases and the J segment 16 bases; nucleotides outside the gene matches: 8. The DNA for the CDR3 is TGTGCCTGGAGTCCGGGACTACACCACTTCTTC. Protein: CAWSPGLHHFF.

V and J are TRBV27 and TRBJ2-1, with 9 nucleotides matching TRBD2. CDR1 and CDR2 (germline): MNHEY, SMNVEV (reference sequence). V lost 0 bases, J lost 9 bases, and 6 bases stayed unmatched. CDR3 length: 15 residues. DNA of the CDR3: TGTGCCAGCAGTTTATCGGGGACTAGCAAGGGTGAGCAGTTCTTC. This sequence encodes CASSLSGTSKGEQFF.

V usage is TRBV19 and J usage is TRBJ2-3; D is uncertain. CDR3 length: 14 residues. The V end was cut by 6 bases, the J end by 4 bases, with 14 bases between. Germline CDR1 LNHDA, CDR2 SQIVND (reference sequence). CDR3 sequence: CASSLSLPPDTQYF. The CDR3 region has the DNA TGTGCCAGTAGCCTGAGCCTCCCCCCAGATACGCAGTATTTT.

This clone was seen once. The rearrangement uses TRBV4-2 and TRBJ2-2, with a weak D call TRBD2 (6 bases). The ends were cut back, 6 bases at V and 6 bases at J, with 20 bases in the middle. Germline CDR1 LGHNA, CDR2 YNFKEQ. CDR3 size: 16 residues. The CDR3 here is CASRPGTWSESGELFF. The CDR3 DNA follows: TGTGCCAGCAGACCGGGGACTTGGAGTGAATCCGGGGAGCTGTTTTTT.

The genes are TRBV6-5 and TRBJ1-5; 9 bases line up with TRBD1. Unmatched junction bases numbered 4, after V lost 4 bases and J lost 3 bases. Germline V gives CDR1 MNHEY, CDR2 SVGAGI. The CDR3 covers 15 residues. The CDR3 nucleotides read TGTGCCAGCAGTTTGGGACAGGGTATCAATCAGCCCCAGCATTTT. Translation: CASSLGQGINQPQHF.

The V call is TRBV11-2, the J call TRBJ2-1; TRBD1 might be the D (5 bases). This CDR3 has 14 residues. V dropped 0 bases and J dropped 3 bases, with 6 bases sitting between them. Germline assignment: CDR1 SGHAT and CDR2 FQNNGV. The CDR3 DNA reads TGTGCCAGCAGCTTAGACGACAGCTACAATGAGCAGTTCTTC. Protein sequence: CASSLDDSYNEQFF.

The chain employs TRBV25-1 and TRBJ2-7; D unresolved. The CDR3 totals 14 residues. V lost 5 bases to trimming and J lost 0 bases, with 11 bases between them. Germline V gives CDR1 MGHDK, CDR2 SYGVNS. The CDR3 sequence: CASSIAEPSYEQYF. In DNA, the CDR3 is TGTGCCAGCAGTATCGCAGAACCCTCCTACGAGCAGTACTTC.

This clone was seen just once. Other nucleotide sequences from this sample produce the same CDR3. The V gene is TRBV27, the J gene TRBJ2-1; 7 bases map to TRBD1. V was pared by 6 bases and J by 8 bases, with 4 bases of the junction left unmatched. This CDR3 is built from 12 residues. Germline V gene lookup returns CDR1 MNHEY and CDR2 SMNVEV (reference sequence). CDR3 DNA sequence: TGTGCCAGCAGCCTAGGGGGCTATGAGCAGTTCTTC. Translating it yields CASSLGGYEQFF.

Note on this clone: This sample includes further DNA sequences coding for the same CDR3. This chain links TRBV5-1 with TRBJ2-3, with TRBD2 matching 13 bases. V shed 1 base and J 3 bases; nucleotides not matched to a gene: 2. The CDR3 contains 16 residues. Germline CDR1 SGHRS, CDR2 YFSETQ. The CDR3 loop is CASSLTSGRATDTQYF. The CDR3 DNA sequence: TGCGCCAGCAGCTTGACTAGCGGGAGGGCTACAGATACGCAGTATTTT. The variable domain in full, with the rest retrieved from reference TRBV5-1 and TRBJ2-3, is KAGVTQTPRYLIKTRGQQVTLSCSPISGHRSVSWYQQTPGQGLQFLFEYFSETQRNKGNFPGRFSGRQFSNSRSEMNVSTLELGDSALYLCASSLTSGRATDTQYFGPGTRLTVL.

Here the CDR3 DNA reads TGTGCCAGCGGTCAGGCAAATTCACCCCTCCACTTT. Encoded protein: CASGQANSPLHF. The gene calls are TRBV6-1 and TRBJ1-6; D remains ambiguous. This CDR3 spans 12 amino acids. Germline CDR1 and CDR2: MNHNS and SASEGT. V dropped 8 bases and J dropped 7 bases, with 9 bases sitting between them.

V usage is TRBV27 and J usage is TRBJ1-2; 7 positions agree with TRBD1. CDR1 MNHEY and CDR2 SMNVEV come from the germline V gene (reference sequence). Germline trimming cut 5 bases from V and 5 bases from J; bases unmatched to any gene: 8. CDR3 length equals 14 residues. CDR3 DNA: TGTGCCAGCAGTCGCACCTCGACAGGGTATGGCTACACCTTC. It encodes CASSRTSTGYGYTF.

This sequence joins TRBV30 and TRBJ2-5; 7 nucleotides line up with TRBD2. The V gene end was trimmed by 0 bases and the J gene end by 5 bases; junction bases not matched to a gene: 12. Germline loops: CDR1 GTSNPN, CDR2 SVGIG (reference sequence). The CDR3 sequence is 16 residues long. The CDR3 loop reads CAWSVGGTLRSETQYF. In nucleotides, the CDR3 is TGTGCCTGGAGTGTGGGAGGGACTCTAAGGTCTGAGACCCAGTACTTC.

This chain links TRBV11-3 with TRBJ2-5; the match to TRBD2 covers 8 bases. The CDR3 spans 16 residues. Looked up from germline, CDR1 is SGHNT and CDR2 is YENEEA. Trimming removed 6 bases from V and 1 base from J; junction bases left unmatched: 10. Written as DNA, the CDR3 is TGTGCCAGCAGTCGGGGGGGGTGGGGAGGCCAAGAGACCCAGTACTTC. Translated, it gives CASSRGGWGGQETQYF. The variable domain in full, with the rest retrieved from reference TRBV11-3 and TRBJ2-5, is EAGVVQSPRYKIIEKKQPVAFWCNPISGHNTLYWYLQNLGQGPELLIRYENEEAVDDSQLPKDRFSAERLKGVDSTLKIQPAELGDSAVYLCASSRGGWGGQETQYFGPGTRLLVL.

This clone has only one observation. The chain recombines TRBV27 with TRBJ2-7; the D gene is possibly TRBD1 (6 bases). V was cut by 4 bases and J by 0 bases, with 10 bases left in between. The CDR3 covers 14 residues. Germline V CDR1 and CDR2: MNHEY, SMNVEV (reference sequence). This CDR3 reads CASSSGTRSYEQYF. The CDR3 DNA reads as TGTGCCAGCAGTTCCGGGACACGCTCCTACGAGCAGTACTTC.

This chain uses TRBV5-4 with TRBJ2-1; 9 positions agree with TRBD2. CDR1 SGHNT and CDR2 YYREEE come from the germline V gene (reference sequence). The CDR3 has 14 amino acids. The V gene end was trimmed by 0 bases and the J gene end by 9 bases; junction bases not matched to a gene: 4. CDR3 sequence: CASSLDSGRTEQFF. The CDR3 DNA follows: TGTGCCAGCAGCTTGGATAGCGGGAGAACTGAGCAGTTCTTC.

The CDR3: CASSSQTGTSGEQYF. The CDR3 bases are TGCGCCAGCAGCTCCCAGACAGGGACCTCGGGTGAGCAGTACTTC. The J gene is TRBJ2-7, the V gene TRBV5-1; 7 bases match TRBD1. There are 15 residues in the CDR3. The V gene's germline CDR1 is SGHRS and CDR2 YFSETQ. Trimming removed 3 bases from V and 7 bases from J; junction bases left unmatched: 13.

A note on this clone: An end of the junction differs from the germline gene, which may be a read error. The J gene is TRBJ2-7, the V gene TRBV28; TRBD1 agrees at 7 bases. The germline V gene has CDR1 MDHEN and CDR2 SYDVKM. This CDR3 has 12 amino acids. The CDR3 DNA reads TGTGCCAGCAGTTCTGGCCTTAGGGGGCCGCGCTTC. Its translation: CASSSGLRGPRF.